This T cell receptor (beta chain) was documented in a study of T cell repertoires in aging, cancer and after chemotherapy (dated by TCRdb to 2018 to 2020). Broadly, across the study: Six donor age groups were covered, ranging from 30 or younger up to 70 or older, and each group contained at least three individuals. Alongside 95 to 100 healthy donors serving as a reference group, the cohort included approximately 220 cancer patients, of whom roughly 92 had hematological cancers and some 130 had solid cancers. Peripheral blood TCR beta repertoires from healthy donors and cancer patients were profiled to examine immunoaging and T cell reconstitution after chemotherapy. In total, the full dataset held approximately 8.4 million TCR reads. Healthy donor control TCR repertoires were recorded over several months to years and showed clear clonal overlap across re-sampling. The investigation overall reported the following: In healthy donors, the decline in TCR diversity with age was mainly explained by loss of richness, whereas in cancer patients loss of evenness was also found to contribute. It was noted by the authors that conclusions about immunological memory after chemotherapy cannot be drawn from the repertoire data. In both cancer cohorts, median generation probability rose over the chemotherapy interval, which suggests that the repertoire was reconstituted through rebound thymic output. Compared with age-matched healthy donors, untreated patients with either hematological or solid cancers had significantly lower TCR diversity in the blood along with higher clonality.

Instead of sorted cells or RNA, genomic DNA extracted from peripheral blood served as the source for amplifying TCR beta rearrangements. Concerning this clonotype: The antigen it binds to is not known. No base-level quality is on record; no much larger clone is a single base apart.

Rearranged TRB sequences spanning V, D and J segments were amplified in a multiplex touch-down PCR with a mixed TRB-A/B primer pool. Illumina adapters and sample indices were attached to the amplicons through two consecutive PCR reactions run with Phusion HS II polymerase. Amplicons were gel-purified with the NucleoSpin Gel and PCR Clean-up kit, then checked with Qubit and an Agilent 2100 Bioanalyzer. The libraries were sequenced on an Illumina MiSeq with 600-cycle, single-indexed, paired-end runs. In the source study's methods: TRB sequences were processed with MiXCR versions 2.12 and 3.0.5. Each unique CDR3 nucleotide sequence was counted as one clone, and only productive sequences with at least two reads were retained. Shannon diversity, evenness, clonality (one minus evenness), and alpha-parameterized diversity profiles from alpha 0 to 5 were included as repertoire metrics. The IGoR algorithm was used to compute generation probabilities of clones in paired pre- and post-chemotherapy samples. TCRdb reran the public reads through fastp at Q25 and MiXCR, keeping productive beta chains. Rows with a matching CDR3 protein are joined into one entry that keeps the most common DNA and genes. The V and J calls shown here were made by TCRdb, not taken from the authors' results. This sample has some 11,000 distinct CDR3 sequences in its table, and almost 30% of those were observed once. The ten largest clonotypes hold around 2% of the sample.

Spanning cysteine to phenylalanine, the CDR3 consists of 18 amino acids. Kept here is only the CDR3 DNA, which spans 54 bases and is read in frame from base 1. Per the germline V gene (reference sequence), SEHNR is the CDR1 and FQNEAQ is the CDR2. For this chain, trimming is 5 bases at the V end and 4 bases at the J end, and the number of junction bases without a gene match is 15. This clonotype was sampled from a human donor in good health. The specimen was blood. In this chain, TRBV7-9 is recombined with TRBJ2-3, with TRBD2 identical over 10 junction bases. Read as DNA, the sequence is TGTGCCAGCAGCCGGCCTTTTAGGCTAGCGGGAGTGGCAGATACGCAGTATTTT. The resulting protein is CASSRPFRLAGVADTQYF.